The sequence of this TCR beta chain was determined in a study of shared clonotypes between healthy human individuals. Positively selected for CCR7, the CD45RO-negative cells used as naive CD8 cells excluded terminally differentiated effector memory CD45RA+ cells. Each donor was a Caucasian adult residing in Nashville, Tennessee. Only one count was recorded for this clone. Sequencing was performed with immunoSEQ multiplex PCR; in TCRdb, only in-frame clones are kept and a portion is missing. Found here are about 800,000 clones, 96% of them singletons; the top ten hold under 0.3%. The source is a man between 25 and 39 years old in good health. The sequenced sample consisted of naive CD8+ T cells sorted from blood.

DNA of the CDR3: TGTGCCAGCAGCGTAGATCCCCCCCGGGCCTCGGCTGAGCAGTTCTTC. Its protein is CASSVDPPRASAEQFF. The gene calls are TRBV9 and TRBJ2-1; D uncertain. Germline values: CDR1 SGDLS, CDR2 YYNGEE. The CDR3 consists of 16 residues. V was clipped by 0 bases and J by 9 bases, with 19 bases between them.